This passage covers 11 T cell receptor beta chains from one sample sequenced in a study of T cell repertoires in cytomegalovirus infection. TCRdb ran MiXCR on the reads and lists one entry per CDR3 protein. Among fewer than 350,000 distinct CDR3 sequences listed, approximately 9.5% were seen once. Sequenced input: PBMCs. Every receptor here comes from a human donor in good health (CMV status not recorded). Some clones in this sample may be carry-over from other donors' samples.

A single count supports this clonotype. The CDR3 sequence is CASSRTTSGRVQETQYF. The CDR3 nucleotides read TGTGCCAGCAGCCGCACTACTAGCGGGAGAGTCCAAGAGACCCAGTACTTC. The chain carries TRBV14 and TRBJ2-5; 11 positions agree with TRBD2. This CDR3 is 17 amino acids long. V lost 4 bases, J lost 1 base, and 8 bases stayed unmatched. In germline, CDR1 is SGHDN, CDR2 FVKESK.

This clonotype occurred a few times. The rearrangement uses TRBV7-2 and TRBJ2-5; TRBD2 is a possible D gene (5 bases). Germline V gene lookup returns CDR1 SGHTA and CDR2 FQGNSA. This CDR3 comprises 16 residues. V lost 3 bases and J 1 base, leaving 15 bases between the germline ends. The chain's CDR3 is CASSFPPGSIQETQYF. The CDR3 DNA sequence: TGTGCCAGCAGCTTTCCTCCGGGGAGTATCCAAGAGACCCAGTACTTC.

The V gene is TRBV7-2, the J gene TRBJ1-4; tentative D call: TRBD1 (6 bases). V gave up 2 bases and J gave up 7 bases, with 20 bases separating them. Germline CDR1 SGHTA, CDR2 FQGNSA. CDR3 length: 17 amino acids. CDR3 nucleotide sequence: TGTGCCAGCAGCTTAAGGGGGGGGGGGGGGTTCGGTGAAAAACTGTTTTTT. This translates into CASSLRGGGGFGEKLFF.

V gene TRBV29-1 combines with J gene TRBJ1-1, with 9 bases matching TRBD1. CDR3 length: 13 amino acids. Germline V gene sequence: CDR1 SQVTM, CDR2 ANQGSEA. The J segment lost 5 bases and the V segment lost 8 bases, leaving 9 bases of the junction unmatched. CDR3 protein: CSYKGTGPTEAFF. CDR3 bases: TGCAGCTACAAGGGGACAGGGCCGACTGAAGCTTTCTTT.

The J gene is TRBJ1-1, the V gene TRBV27, with D possibly TRBD1 on 5 matching bases. The germline gives CDR1 MNHEY, CDR2 SMNVEV (reference sequence). This CDR3 is 14 amino acids long. The V end lost 4 bases, the J end lost 4 bases, and 13 bases lay between the germline ends. The CDR3 region has the DNA TGTGCCAGCAGTTGGGGGGGATTGGGCACTGAAGCTTTCTTT. It encodes CASSWGGLGTEAFF.

The sample holds many counts of this clonotype. The V and J genes are TRBV7-6 and TRBJ2-1; D unclear. The CDR3 contains 17 residues. Trimming took 4 bases from V and 7 from J, leaving 23 bases between them. Germline V gene sequence: CDR1 SGHVS, CDR2 FNYEAQ. As DNA, the CDR3 is TGTGCCAGCAGCTACGTAAGACTGGCCTCCCTACTGAATGAGCAGTTCTTC. This translates into CASSYVRLASLLNEQFF.

This clonotype showed up just a few times. This chain connects TRBV10-3 to TRBJ1-5; D not resolved. This CDR3 is 14 amino acids long. V dropped 4 bases and J dropped 5 bases, with 12 bases sitting between them. Germline V gene lookup returns CDR1 ENHRY and CDR2 SYGVKD. CDR3 bases: TGTGCCATCAGTGTATCGGGGTATTATCAGCCCCAGCATTTT. Protein: CAISVSGYYQPQHF.

The chain links TRBV5-4 to TRBJ2-3; D uncertain. The CDR3 loop spans 15 amino acids. Germline values: CDR1 SGHNT, CDR2 YYREEE (reference sequence). The ends were cut back, 1 base at V and 4 bases at J, with 13 bases in the middle. CDR3 DNA: TGTGCCAGCAGCTTGAAGTTAGCTATCCCAGATACGCAGTATTTT. It yields the protein CASSLKLAIPDTQYF.

This clonotype was recorded at least ten times. The chain couples TRBV10-3 to TRBJ1-2, with D possibly being TRBD1 (6 bases). Trimming cost V 0 bases and J 4 bases, with 12 bases left between them. The CDR3 is made up of 15 amino acids. The germline CDR1 and CDR2 sequences are ENHRY and SYGVKD. In DNA form, the CDR3 reads TGTGCCATCAGTGAGTCGAAAACAGGGACCTATGGCTACACCTTC. This sequence encodes CAISESKTGTYGYTF.

The sample holds a few counts of this clonotype. The J gene is TRBJ2-3, the V gene TRBV7-2; maybe TRBD2 (6 bases). Trimming removed 6 bases at V and 7 bases at J, with 11 bases between. This CDR3 spans 12 amino acids. Germline values: CDR1 SGHTA, CDR2 FQGNSA. CDR3 loop: CASSLLANTQYF. The CDR3 nucleotides read TGTGCCAGCAGTCTACTAGCAAATACGCAGTATTTT.

As concerns this clonotype: A read error may produce the germline difference seen at one junction end. The CDR3 bases are TGTGCCAGCAGCGGACGGATGGGCCCGTTTCACTTC. It translates to CASSGRMGPFHF. V gene TRBV7-2 combines with J gene TRBJ2-7; D ambiguous. Looked up from germline, CDR1 is SGHTA and CDR2 is FQGNSA. CDR3 length: 12 residues.